The T cell receptor (beta chain) under discussion was sequenced for a study of sequential checkpoint blockade in melanoma. The germline CDR1 and CDR2 sequences are MNHGY and SAAAGT. Germline trimming cut 6 bases from V and 3 bases from J; bases unmatched to any gene: 9. There are 16 residues in the CDR3. Regarding treatment: randomized to nivolumab then ipilimumab (arm A) or the reverse (arm B). This table comes from immunoSEQ multiplex PCR, and its TCRdb copy is limited to in-frame clones, with some not included. This sample has about 5,300 clones, with roughly 28% found just once. J is TRBJ1-5 and V is TRBV6-8; 9 positions match TRBD1. The clonotype comes from a human donor with melanoma. Sample: tumor tissue (inferred from file names), taken from a patient given nivolumab and ipilimumab in sequence. This CDR3 reads CASSMGDRDVNQPQHF. Written as DNA, the CDR3 is TGTGCCAGCAGCATGGGGGACAGGGACGTCAATCAGCCCCAGCATTTT.